Following are 30 T cell receptor beta chains from one sample sequenced in a study of PD-1 blockade in classical Hodgkin lymphoma. The sample's time point: cycle 4 day 1 (C4D1), after 6 weeks of nivolumab. All the patients suffered relapse after autologous stem cell transplantation, and brentuximab vedotin exposure differed. Generated by immunoSEQ multiplex PCR, the TCRdb table keeps only in-frame clones and is missing some. The sample carries more than 75,000 clones, approximately 94% recorded once. This sample comprised peripheral blood mononuclear cells (PBMCs), obtained before the fourth cycle of nivolumab. These receptors were collected from a human donor with classical Hodgkin lymphoma.

This sequence joins TRBV5-1 and TRBJ2-7; TRBD2 matches at 10 bases. Trimming cost V 4 bases and J 4 bases; bases outside gene matches: 5. This CDR3 comprises 14 residues. Germline loops: CDR1 SGHRS, CDR2 YFSETQ. CDR3 residues: CASSLGLATYEQYF. The CDR3 DNA reads as TGCGCCAGCAGCCTGGGACTAGCGACTTACGAGCAGTACTTC.

V gene TRBV18 combines with J gene TRBJ2-5; D possibly matches TRBD1 or TRBD2 (6 bases each). The V end was cut by 3 bases, the J end by 4 bases, with 18 bases between. This CDR3 has 16 residues. Germline V gene lookup returns CDR1 KGHSH and CDR2 LQKENI. The CDR3 sequence is CASSPNNPKGGETQYF. CDR3 DNA sequence: TGTGCCAGCTCACCCAATAACCCCAAGGGGGGAGAGACCCAGTACTTC.

The gene calls are TRBV29-1 and TRBJ2-1; possible D gene TRBD1, 6 bases. Germline lookup yields CDR1 SQVTM and CDR2 ANQGSEA. The V end lost 2 bases, the J end lost 5 bases, and 16 bases lay between the germline ends. The CDR3 has 15 amino acids. CDR3 coding DNA: TGCAGCGTTGAAACCGGGACAAGCCCCGACAATGAGCAGTTCTTC. Its protein is CSVETGTSPDNEQFF.

This chain links TRBV28 with TRBJ2-7, with 7 nucleotides matching TRBD1. Germline V lookup: CDR1 MDHEN, CDR2 SYDVKM. CDR3 length: 12 residues. J lost 9 bases, V lost 5 bases, and 7 bases had no gene match. The CDR3 DNA sequence: TGTGCCAGCAGTCCAGACAGGGCTGGGCAGTACTTC. It encodes CASSPDRAGQYF.

The chain has TRBV19 and TRBJ2-2; D call uncertain. V lost 3 bases and J lost 5, with 7 bases in between. The CDR3 is 13 amino acids. The germline V gene has CDR1 LNHDA and CDR2 SQIVND (reference sequence). CDR3 DNA sequence: TGTGCCAGTAGTATCCCCGGGACCGGGGAGCTGTTTTTT. It encodes CASSIPGTGELFF.

The rearrangement joins TRBV19 to TRBJ2-7; 8 bases fit TRBD1. This CDR3 has 15 residues. J lost 5 bases, V lost 5 bases, and 11 bases had no gene match. Per germline, CDR1 LNHDA and CDR2 SQIVND (reference sequence). The chain's CDR3 is CASSLGQGDLNEQYF. The CDR3 nucleotides read TGTGCCAGTAGTCTAGGACAGGGCGATTTGAACGAGCAGTACTTC.

The V call is TRBV2, the J call TRBJ2-1; D call uncertain. The CDR3 extends over 11 amino acids. V was pared by 7 bases and J by 10 bases, with 11 bases between. Germline CDR1 is SNHLY and CDR2 is FYNNEI. CDR3 protein: CASIGGKEQFF. The CDR3 bases are TGTGCCAGCATCGGCGGAAAAGAGCAGTTCTTC.

The rearrangement links TRBV2 to TRBJ1-1; 8 nucleotides align to TRBD1. This CDR3 has 15 residues. V gave up 6 bases and J gave up 2 bases; unmatched junction bases: 8. Germline CDR1 SNHLY, CDR2 FYNNEI. The DNA of the CDR3 is TGTGCCAGCAGGGGTTCGACAGGGGTAAACACTGAAGCTTTCTTT. Its protein product is CASRGSTGVNTEAFF.

The CDR3 protein is CASSPSLSGYYEQFF. The CDR3 DNA is TGTGCCAGCAGCCCTTCTCTCAGCGGGTATTATGAGCAGTTCTTC. The chain carries TRBV9 and TRBJ2-1, with D perhaps TRBD2 (6 bases). V was shortened by 4 bases and J by 8 bases, with 19 bases between the two germline ends. Per the germline V gene, CDR1 is SGDLS and CDR2 is YYNGEE. The CDR3 spans 15 residues.

The V call is TRBV7-2, the J call TRBJ1-2, with TRBD1 matching 9 bases. With V trimmed by 4 bases and J by 5 bases, 14 bases remained unmatched. This CDR3 has 17 amino acids. Germline CDR1 SGHTA, CDR2 FQGNSA. The DNA for the CDR3 is TGTGCCAGCAGCTCCGATGGGACAGGGCTAGGGATTTATGGCTACACCTTC. It translates to CASSSDGTGLGIYGYTF.

CDR3 region: CASSPSGVAGLEQYF. CDR3 coding DNA: TGTGCCAGCAGCCCGTCCGGGGTAGCGGGATTAGAGCAGTACTTC. The V and J genes are TRBV5-4 and TRBJ2-7; TRBD2 agrees at 8 bases. The ends lost 4 bases at V and 7 bases at J; junction bases unmatched: 13. The CDR3 runs 15 residues. Germline V gives CDR1 SGHNT, CDR2 YYREEE (reference sequence).

The rearrangement joins TRBV30 to TRBJ2-7; 7 positions agree with TRBD1. Trimming cost V 1 base and J 6 bases; bases outside gene matches: 15. The CDR3 is 16 residues long. Germline V gives CDR1 GTSNPN, CDR2 SVGIG (reference sequence). Written as DNA, the CDR3 is TGTGCCTGGAGTGATCCGACAGGGAAGGTAGGGCTCGAGCAGTACTTC. Residues: CAWSDPTGKVGLEQYF.

This clone is a singleton in its sample. This chain joins TRBV18 and TRBJ1-1, with D perhaps matching TRBD1 (5 bases). Per the germline V gene, CDR1 is KGHSH and CDR2 is LQKENI. V was shortened by 0 bases and J by 4 bases, with 18 bases between the two germline ends. The CDR3 sequence is 17 residues long. CDR3 bases: TGTGCCAGCTCACCACCGAGTGGGAGGCAGGGCAGCACTGAAGCTTTCTTT. Translating gives CASSPPSGRQGSTEAFF. Complete variable domain (other parts from reference TRBV18 and TRBJ1-1): NAGVMQNPRHLVRRRGQEARLRCSPMKGHSHVYWYRQLPEEGLKFMVYLQKENIIDESGMPKERFSAEFPKEGPSILRIQQVVRGDSAAYFCASSPPSGRQGSTEAFFGQGTRLTVV.

V and J are TRBV18 and TRBJ1-2; D possibly corresponds to TRBD1 (5 bases). Trimming removed 2 bases at V and 4 bases at J, with 8 bases between. The CDR3 totals 13 residues. Germline V gives CDR1 KGHSH, CDR2 LQKENI. CDR3 coding DNA: TGTGCCAGCTCACCAAGCAGGGTCTATGGCTACACCTTC. It translates to CASSPSRVYGYTF.

The V call is TRBV27, the J call TRBJ2-1, with D unclear. In germline, CDR1 is MNHEY, CDR2 SMNVEV (reference sequence). V lost 7 bases, J lost 6 bases, and 19 bases lay in between. This CDR3 is built from 15 residues. The CDR3 sequence is CASKPLYLSINEQFF. The CDR3 DNA is TGTGCCAGCAAACCCCTCTATCTCAGTATCAATGAGCAGTTCTTC.

The chain uses TRBV28 and TRBJ2-1; D unclear. Trimming shortened V by 5 bases and J by 6 bases, and 20 bases separated the two germline ends. Germline V CDR1 and CDR2: MDHEN, SYDVKM. The CDR3 has 16 residues. The CDR3 region is CASSPLLAAFTNEQFF. As DNA, the CDR3 is TGTGCCAGCAGTCCCCTCCTGGCCGCCTTCACCAATGAGCAGTTCTTC.

Notes on this clone: Mismatch with germline at one junction end may stem from a read error. The V gene is TRBV27, the J gene TRBJ2-7; no definite D call. Germline values: CDR1 MNHEY, CDR2 SMNVEV (reference sequence). The CDR3 extends over 12 amino acids. The CDR3 is CASSLGSSEQYF. The CDR3, as DNA: TGTGCCAGCAGTTTGGGTTCCTCCGAGCAGTACTTC.

The chain links TRBV15 to TRBJ2-5; D unclear. V shed 0 bases and J shed 0 bases, with 8 bases lying between them. The CDR3 totals 15 residues. The germline gives CDR1 LNHNV, CDR2 YYDKDF (reference sequence). CDR3 in amino acids: CATSRELSNQETQYF. The CDR3 DNA reads as TGTGCCACCAGCAGAGAGTTGTCTAACCAAGAGACCCAGTACTTC.

The chain is built from TRBV5-1 and TRBJ1-5, with D unresolved. V was pared by 2 bases and J by 7 bases, with 10 bases between. Germline V gene data show CDR1 as SGHRS and CDR2 as YFSETQ. The CDR3 is made up of 13 amino acids. CDR3 protein: CASSLGSGQPQHF. The DNA for the CDR3 is TGCGCCAGCAGCTTAGGTTCTGGCCAGCCCCAGCATTTT.

The V call is TRBV6-1, the J call TRBJ1-5; TRBD1 is a possible D gene (6 bases). V was cut by 3 bases and J by 3 bases, with 24 bases left in between. Germline V gene lookup returns CDR1 MNHNS and CDR2 SASEGT. CDR3 size: 19 residues. Written as DNA, the CDR3 is TGTGCCAGCAGTGAGCCTCGCGGCCCAAGCGGGGGGCACAATCAGCCCCAGCATTTT. Its protein is CASSEPRGPSGGHNQPQHF.

The CDR3 region is CASRPDMNTEAFF. The DNA of the CDR3 is TGTGCCAGCAGACCGGACATGAACACTGAAGCTTTCTTT. The chain carries TRBV5-6 and TRBJ1-1, with a tentative D call TRBD1 (5 bases). In germline, CDR1 is SGHDT, CDR2 YYEEEE. The ends were cut back, 5 bases at V and 0 bases at J, with 8 bases in the middle. The CDR3 has 13 residues.

Only one count was recorded for this clone. The chain links TRBV5-4 to TRBJ2-6; possible D gene TRBD1, 5 bases. This CDR3 region has 14 residues. In germline, CDR1 is SGHNT, CDR2 YYREEE (reference sequence). V lost 9 bases and J 1 base, leaving 11 bases between the germline ends. This CDR3 is CATHRQSGANVLTF. CDR3 nucleotide sequence: TGTGCCACCCACAGGCAATCTGGGGCCAACGTCCTGACTTTC.

The table lists this clone with a few counts. The V and J genes are TRBV9 and TRBJ1-4; D is unresolved. The V gene's germline CDR1 is SGDLS and CDR2 YYNGEE. Trimming cost V 0 bases and J 8 bases, with 17 bases left between them. The CDR3 totals 16 residues. This CDR3 is CASSVGVSDIGEKLFF. CDR3 nucleotides: TGTGCCAGCAGCGTAGGGGTTTCTGACATAGGCGAAAAACTGTTTTTT.

A word on this clone: The identical CDR3 is also encoded by other nucleotide sequences in the sample. The chain uses TRBV6-5 and TRBJ2-1; D is undetermined. V was trimmed by 8 bases and J by 2 bases, leaving 7 bases between them. The CDR3 runs 12 residues. Germline CDR1 MNHEY, CDR2 SVGAGI. The CDR3: CASRRPYNEQFF. The CDR3 bases are TGTGCCAGCCGTCGCCCCTACAATGAGCAGTTCTTC.

This chain connects TRBV30 to TRBJ2-5; a weak D match, TRBD2 (5 bases). The CDR3 spans 15 residues. Germline CDR1 reads GTSNPN; CDR2 reads SVGIG (reference sequence). Trimming left V 1 base short and J 1 base short, with 13 bases between. CDR3: CAWSEKLGFQETQYF. The CDR3 DNA reads TGTGCCTGGAGTGAAAAACTAGGGTTCCAAGAGACCCAGTACTTC.

This clone was seen once. This chain connects TRBV2 to TRBJ1-1; maybe TRBD1 (5 bases). The ends were cut back, 10 bases at V and 1 base at J, with 19 bases in the middle. CDR3 length: 15 residues. Germline CDR1 and CDR2: SNHLY and FYNNEI. CDR3 region: CATSKGMGENTEAFF. Written as DNA, the CDR3 is TGTGCCACCTCGAAGGGCATGGGGGAGAACACTGAAGCTTTCTTT.

This clone was observed a few times. The rearrangement links TRBV2 to TRBJ2-7; TRBD1 matches at 7 bases. The germline gives CDR1 SNHLY, CDR2 FYNNEI. The CDR3 consists of 14 residues. V was pared by 6 bases and J by 1 base, with 6 bases of the junction left unmatched. As DNA, the CDR3 is TGTGCCAGCAGATACGGACAGGCGTCCTACGAGCAGTACTTC. This gives the protein CASRYGQASYEQYF.

This chain uses TRBV2 with TRBJ2-5; D is undetermined. Germline CDR1 reads SNHLY; CDR2 reads FYNNEI. The CDR3 runs to 13 residues. Trimming left V 7 bases short and J 4 bases short, with 13 bases between. In DNA, the CDR3 is TGTGCCAGCATTGCAACCCTAGGAGAGACCCAGTACTTC. Protein sequence: CASIATLGETQYF.

This chain uses TRBV7-3 with TRBJ2-7, with 9 bases matching TRBD2. Per germline, CDR1 SGHTA and CDR2 FQGTGA. The CDR3 extends over 13 amino acids. V lost 6 bases and J lost 3; bases outside the gene matches: 3. The DNA for the CDR3 is TGTGCCAGCAGAGTAGCGGGAGACTACGAGCAGTACTTC. It specifies CASRVAGDYEQYF.

The chain has TRBV19 and TRBJ1-3; 7 bases line up with TRBD1. Germline CDR1 LNHDA, CDR2 SQIVND (reference sequence). This CDR3 region has 14 residues. J gave up 0 bases and V 6 bases, and 2 bases lay outside the gene matches. The CDR3: CASRDRSSGNTIYF. CDR3 in DNA: TGTGCCAGTAGGGACAGGAGCTCTGGAAACACCATATATTTT.